The clone carrying this TCR beta chain was recorded a few times. Its target is not known. TCRdb used MiXCR to reprocess the 5' RACE reads, holding one entry per CDR3 protein. The sample has about 21,000 distinct CDR3 sequences, more than 5% seen once. The V end was cut by 1 base, the J end by 0 bases, with 9 bases between. Germline V gene lookup returns CDR1 LGHNA and CDR2 YSLEER. CDR3 length: 16 amino acids. This sample is drawn from a study of early T cells in non-severe SARS-CoV-2 infection. Study results and caveats: Anti-spike CD8 responses were favored by VDJdb matching, which missed private and CD4 specificities.

The sequence was obtained from an adult who was a healthcare worker with PCR-confirmed SARS-CoV-2 infection or an uninfected control (not recorded which). The V and J genes are TRBV4-3 and TRBJ2-2; perhaps TRBD2 as D (5 bases). The sample in question was whole blood, obtained at baseline. The CDR3 is CASSQVGRTNTGELFF. In DNA, the CDR3 is TGCGCCAGCAGCCAAGTAGGGAGAACGAACACCGGGGAGCTGTTTTTT.